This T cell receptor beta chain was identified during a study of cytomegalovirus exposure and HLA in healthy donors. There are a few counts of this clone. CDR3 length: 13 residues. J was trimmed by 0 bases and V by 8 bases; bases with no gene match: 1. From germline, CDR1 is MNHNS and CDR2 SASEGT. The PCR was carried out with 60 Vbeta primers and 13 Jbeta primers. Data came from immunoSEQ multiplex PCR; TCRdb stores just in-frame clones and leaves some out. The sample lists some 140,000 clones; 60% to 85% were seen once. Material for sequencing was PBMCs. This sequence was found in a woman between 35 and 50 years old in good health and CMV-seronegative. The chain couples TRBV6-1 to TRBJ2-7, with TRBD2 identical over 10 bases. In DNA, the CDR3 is TGTGCCAGCGGACTAGCGGCCTCCTACGAGCAGTACTTC. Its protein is CASGLAASYEQYF.